A selection of T cell receptor beta chains follows, all from one sample in a study of CD8+ T cells in alopecia areata. The method was immunoSEQ multiplex PCR; TCRdb's version includes in-frame clones alone and lacks a portion of them. This sample has about 140,000 clones, with 50% to 65% found just once. The source material was CD4+ T cells sorted from blood. The receptors were sampled from a human donor in good health. Each CDR3 is given with its conserved first and last residue. A D gene is named only where the DNA matches it firmly. Expanded clones get a size class; other rows say once, few or many, or leave the size out.

>TRBJ2-1|TRBV6-1|few|NA
CASTGDNEQFF
TGTGCCAGCACGGGTGACAATGAGCAGTTCTTC
>TRBJ2-3|TRBV27|NA|NA
CASSRHGMDTQYF
TGTGCCAGCAGTCGACACGGGATGGATACGCAGTATTTT
>TRBJ2-7|TRBV27|NA|NA
CASSFRSGSGEQYF
TGTGCCAGCAGTTTTCGGAGTGGAAGTGGCGAGCAGTACTTC
>TRBJ2-7|TRBV29-1|NA|NA
CSVVTVTYEQYF
TGCAGCGTTGTCACGGTTACCTACGAGCAGTACTTC
>TRBJ2-1|TRBV28|NA|NA
CASSLSGEQFF
TGTGCCAGCAGTTTAAGTGGTGAGCAGTTCTTC
>TRBJ2-3|TRBV5-6|NA|NA
CASSFGTPSGGTQYF
TGTGCCAGCAGCTTCGGAACTCCCTCCGGGGGTACGCAGTATTTT
>TRBJ1-1|TRBV2|many|TRBD1
CAIGQGLTEAFF
TGTGCCATCGGACAGGGACTTACTGAAGCTTTCTTT
>TRBJ2-5|TRBV29-1|NA|TRBD1
CSVYTGVETQYF
TGCAGCGTCTATACAGGGGTCGAGACCCAGTACTTC
>TRBJ2-4|TRBV6-6|NA|NA
CASFELAKNIQYF
TGTGCCAGTTTTGAGTTAGCCAAAAACATTCAGTACTTC
>TRBJ2-1|TRBV5-1|few|TRBD1
CASSLDRGYNEQFF
TGCGCCAGCAGCTTGGACAGGGGGTACAATGAGCAGTTCTTC
>TRBJ2-6|TRBV19|NA|NA
CASSRGSGANVLTF
TGTGCCAGTAGTAGGGGGTCTGGGGCCAACGTCCTGACTTTC
>TRBJ2-7|TRBV29-1|NA|NA
CSVGDFLPSYEQYF
TGCAGCGTTGGGGACTTTCTGCCCTCCTACGAGCAGTACTTC
>TRBJ2-1|TRBV29-1|NA|TRBD2
CSVRISGRNEQFF
TGCAGCGTTCGGATTAGCGGGAGAAATGAGCAGTTCTTC
>TRBJ2-7|TRBV7-2|NA|NA
CASSLVGGIGEQYF
TGTGCCAGCAGCTTAGTCGGCGGGATAGGGGAGCAGTACTTC
>TRBJ2-1|TRBV19|few|TRBD2
CASSIVGDYRNPSLF
TGTGCCAGTAGTATAGTAGGGGACTACCGTAACCCCTCGCTCTTC